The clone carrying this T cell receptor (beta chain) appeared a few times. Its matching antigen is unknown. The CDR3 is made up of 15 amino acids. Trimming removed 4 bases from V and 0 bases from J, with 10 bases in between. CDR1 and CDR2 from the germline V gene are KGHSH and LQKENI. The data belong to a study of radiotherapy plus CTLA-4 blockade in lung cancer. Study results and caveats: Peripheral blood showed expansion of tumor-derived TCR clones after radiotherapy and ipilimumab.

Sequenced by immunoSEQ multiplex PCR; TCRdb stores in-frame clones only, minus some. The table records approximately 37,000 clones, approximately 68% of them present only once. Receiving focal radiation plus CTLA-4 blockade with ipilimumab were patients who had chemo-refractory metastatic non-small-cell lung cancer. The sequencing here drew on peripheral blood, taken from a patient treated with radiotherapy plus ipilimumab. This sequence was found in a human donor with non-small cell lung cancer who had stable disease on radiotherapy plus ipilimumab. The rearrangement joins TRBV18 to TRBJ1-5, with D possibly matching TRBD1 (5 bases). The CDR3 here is CASSQGRGSNQPQHF. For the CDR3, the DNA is TGTGCCAGCTCACAGGGGAGGGGTAGCAATCAGCCCCAGCATTTT.